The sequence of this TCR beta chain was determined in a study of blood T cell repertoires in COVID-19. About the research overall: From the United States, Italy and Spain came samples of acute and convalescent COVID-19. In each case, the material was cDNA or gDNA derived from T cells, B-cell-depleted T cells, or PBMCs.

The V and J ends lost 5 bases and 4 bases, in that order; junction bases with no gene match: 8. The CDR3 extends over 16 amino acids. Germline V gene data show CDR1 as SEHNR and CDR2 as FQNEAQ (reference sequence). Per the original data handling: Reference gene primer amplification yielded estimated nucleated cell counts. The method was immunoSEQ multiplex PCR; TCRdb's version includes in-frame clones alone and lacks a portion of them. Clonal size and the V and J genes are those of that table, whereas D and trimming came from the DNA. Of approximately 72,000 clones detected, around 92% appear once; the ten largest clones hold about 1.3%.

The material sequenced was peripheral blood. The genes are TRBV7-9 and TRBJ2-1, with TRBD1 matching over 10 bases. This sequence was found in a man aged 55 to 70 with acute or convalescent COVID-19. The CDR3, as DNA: TGTGCCAGCAGCCAGTGGACAGGGGGATGGTACAATGAGCAGTTCTTC. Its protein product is CASSQWTGGWYNEQFF.